The 10 T cell receptor beta chains reported below all come from one sample, sequenced in a study of cytomegalovirus exposure and HLA in healthy donors. With 60 Vbeta and 13 Jbeta primers, the PCR was carried out. Assay used: immunoSEQ multiplex PCR; TCRdb lists only in-frame clones, some missing. The table shows fewer than 250,000 clones, with around 75% occurring only once. The sequenced sample was PBMCs. These receptors originate from a woman aged 30 to 39 in good health and CMV-seropositive.

V gene TRBV19 combines with J gene TRBJ1-1; 8 bases map to TRBD1. Germline V lookup: CDR1 LNHDA, CDR2 SQIVND (reference sequence). Unmatched junction bases numbered 16, after V lost 0 bases and J lost 7 bases. There are 18 residues in the CDR3. In DNA, the CDR3 is TGTGCCAGTAGTATAGATCTATCCAGGGACAGGATTTTGGGTGAAGCTTTCTTT. Residues: CASSIDLSRDRILGEAFF.

The V gene is TRBV11-2, the J gene TRBJ1-4; D gene uncertain. This CDR3 region has 15 residues. Germline-derived CDR1 and CDR2 are SGHAT and FQNNGV. Trimming removed 1 base from V and 3 bases from J, with 9 bases in between. In nucleotides, the CDR3 is TGTGCCAGCAGCTTAGTCCGGGGAGCTAATGAAAAACTGTTTTTT. Its protein product is CASSLVRGANEKLFF.

The rearrangement links TRBV6-1 to TRBJ2-7; 7 bases align to TRBD2. The V segment lost 6 bases and the J segment 3 bases; nucleotides outside the gene matches: 5. The CDR3 has 13 residues. CDR1 is MNHNS, CDR2 SASEGT, per germline. Here the CDR3 reads CASRPGGIYEQYF. In nucleotides, the CDR3 is TGTGCCAGCAGGCCGGGAGGAATCTACGAGCAGTACTTC.

The gene calls are TRBV28 and TRBJ2-5, with 7 bases aligning to TRBD2. This CDR3 region has 13 residues. The V and J ends lost 6 bases and 4 bases, in that order; junction bases with no gene match: 5. Germline assignment: CDR1 MDHEN and CDR2 SYDVKM. The CDR3 DNA is TGTGCCAGCAGCCCGGGGAGGGTAGAGACCCAGTACTTC. It translates to CASSPGRVETQYF.

The V call is TRBV5-6, the J call TRBJ2-2; D perhaps matches TRBD2 (6 bases). V lost 4 bases to trimming and J lost 4 bases, with 17 bases between them. The CDR3 totals 16 residues. The V gene's germline CDR1 is SGHDT and CDR2 YYEEEE. The CDR3 sequence is CASSLLYGSLTGELFF. DNA of the CDR3: TGTGCCAGCAGCCTCCTCTACGGGAGCCTCACCGGGGAGCTGTTTTTT.

The CDR3 region is CASSGRRLAGVATKEQFF. CDR3 bases: TGTGCCAGCAGCGGGAGGAGACTAGCGGGGGTCGCCACTAAGGAGCAGTTCTTC. The chain is built from TRBV11-2 and TRBJ2-1; 12 bases map to TRBD2. Germline V gene data show CDR1 as SGHAT and CDR2 as FQNNGV. This CDR3 has 18 amino acids. The ends lost 5 bases at V and 10 bases at J; junction bases unmatched: 18. Drawing the rest from reference TRBV11-2 and TRBJ2-1, the complete variable domain is EAGVAQSPRYKIIEKRQSVAFWCNPISGHATLYWYQQILGQGPKLLIQFQNNGVVDDSQLPKDRFSAERLKGVDSTLKIQPAKLEDSAVYLCASSGRRLAGVATKEQFFGPGTRLTVL.

This rearrangement joins TRBV19 to TRBJ2-7; TRBD1 is a possible D gene (6 bases). CDR1 and CDR2 (germline): LNHDA, SQIVND (reference sequence). The CDR3 runs to 14 residues. Trimming took off 5 bases at V and 2 bases at J, with 13 bases between the two ends. CDR3 DNA sequence: TGTGCCAGTAGTCCTCAGGGGATGACCTACGAGCAGTACTTC. Encoded protein: CASSPQGMTYEQYF.

The CDR3 loop reads CASSLLGPANTGELFF. DNA of the CDR3: TGTGCCAGCAGTTTATTGGGGCCGGCGAACACCGGGGAGCTGTTTTTT. This chain links TRBV28 with TRBJ2-2; possible D gene TRBD1, 5 bases. The V and J ends lost 1 base and 0 bases respectively, with 9 bases between them. The germline CDR1 and CDR2 sequences are MDHEN and SYDVKM. The CDR3 is 16 residues long.

This clone was seen only a few times. The chain carries TRBV5-1 and TRBJ2-1, with 8 bases that match TRBD2. The CDR3 has 16 amino acids. V dropped 4 bases and J dropped 0; count of bases not matched to a gene: 6. Germline V CDR1 and CDR2: SGHRS, YFSETQ. The CDR3 is CASSGKRENSYNEQFF. CDR3 in DNA: TGCGCCAGCAGCGGAAAGCGGGAGAACTCCTACAATGAGCAGTTCTTC. Complete variable domain (other parts from reference TRBV5-1 and TRBJ2-1): KAGVTQTPRYLIKTRGQQVTLSCSPISGHRSVSWYQQTPGQGLQFLFEYFSETQRNKGNFPGRFSGRQFSNSRSEMNVSTLELGDSALYLCASSGKRENSYNEQFFGPGTRLTVL.

The chain combines TRBV5-4 with TRBJ2-3; D not certain. Trimming cost V 7 bases and J 0 bases, with 6 bases left between them. In germline, CDR1 is SGHNT, CDR2 YYREEE (reference sequence). The CDR3 contains 12 residues. CDR3 DNA sequence: TGTGCCAGCGCCTACAGCACAGATACGCAGTATTTT. Encoded protein: CASAYSTDTQYF.